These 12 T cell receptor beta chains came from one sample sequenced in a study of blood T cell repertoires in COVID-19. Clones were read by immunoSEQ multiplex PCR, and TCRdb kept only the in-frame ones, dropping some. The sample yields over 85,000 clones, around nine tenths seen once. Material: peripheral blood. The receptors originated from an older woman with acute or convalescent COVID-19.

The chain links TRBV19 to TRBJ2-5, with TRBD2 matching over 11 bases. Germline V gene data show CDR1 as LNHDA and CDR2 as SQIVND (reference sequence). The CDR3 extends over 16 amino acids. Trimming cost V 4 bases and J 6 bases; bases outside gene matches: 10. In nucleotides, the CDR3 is TGTGCCAGTAGTACCTCCCTTAGCGGGGGGGCGCAGACCCAGTACTTC. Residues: CASSTSLSGGAQTQYF.

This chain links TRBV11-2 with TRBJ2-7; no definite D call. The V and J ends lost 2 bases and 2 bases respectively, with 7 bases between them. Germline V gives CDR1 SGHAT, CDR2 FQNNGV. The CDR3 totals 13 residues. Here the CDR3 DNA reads TGTGCCAGCAGCTTAACAGTAGCCTACGAGCAGTACTTC. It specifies CASSLTVAYEQYF.

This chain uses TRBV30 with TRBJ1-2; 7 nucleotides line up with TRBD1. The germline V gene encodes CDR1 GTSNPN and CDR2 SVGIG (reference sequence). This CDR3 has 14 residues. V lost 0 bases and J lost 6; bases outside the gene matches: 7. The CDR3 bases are TGTGCCTGGAGTGTACATAGACAGGGCCATGGCTACACCTTC. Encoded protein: CAWSVHRQGHGYTF.

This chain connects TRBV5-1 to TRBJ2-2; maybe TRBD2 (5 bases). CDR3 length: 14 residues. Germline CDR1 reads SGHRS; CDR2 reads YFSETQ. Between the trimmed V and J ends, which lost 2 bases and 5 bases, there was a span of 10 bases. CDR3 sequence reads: CASSFEGGTGELFF. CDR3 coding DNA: TGCGCCAGCAGCTTCGAGGGTGGAACCGGGGAGCTGTTTTTT.

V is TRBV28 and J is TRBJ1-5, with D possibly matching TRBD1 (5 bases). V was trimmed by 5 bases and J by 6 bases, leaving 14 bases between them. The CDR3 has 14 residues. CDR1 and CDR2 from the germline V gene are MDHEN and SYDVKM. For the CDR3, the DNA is TGTGCCAGCAGTATCGGGGGGGGACTTCAGCCCCAGCATTTT. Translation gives CASSIGGGLQPQHF.

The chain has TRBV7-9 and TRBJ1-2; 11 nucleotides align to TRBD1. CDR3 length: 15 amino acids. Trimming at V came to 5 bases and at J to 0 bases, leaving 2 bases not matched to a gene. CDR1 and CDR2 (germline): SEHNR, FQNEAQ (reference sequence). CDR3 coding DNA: TGTGCCAGCAGCACGGGACAGGGGGCTAACTATGGCTACACCTTC. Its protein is CASSTGQGANYGYTF. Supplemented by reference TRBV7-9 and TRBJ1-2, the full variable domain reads DTGVSQNPRHKITKRGQNVTFRCDPISEHNRLYWYRQTLGQGPEFLTYFQNEAQLEKSRLLSDRFSAERPKGSFSTLEIQRTEQGDSAMYLCASSTGQGANYGYTFGSGTRLTVV.

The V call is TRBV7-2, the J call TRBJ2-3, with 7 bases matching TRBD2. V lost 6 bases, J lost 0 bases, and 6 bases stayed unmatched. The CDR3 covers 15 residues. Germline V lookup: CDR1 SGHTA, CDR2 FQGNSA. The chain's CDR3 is CASRLGLLSTDTQYF. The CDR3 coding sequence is TGTGCCAGCAGGCTGGGACTACTCAGCACAGATACGCAGTATTTT.

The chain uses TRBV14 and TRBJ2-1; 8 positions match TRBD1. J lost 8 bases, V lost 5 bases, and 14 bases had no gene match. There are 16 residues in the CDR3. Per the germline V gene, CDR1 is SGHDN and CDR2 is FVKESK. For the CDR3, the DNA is TGTGCCAGCAGCTCCCGCCTTACAGGGGGTTGGGATGAGCAGTTCTTC. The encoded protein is CASSSRLTGGWDEQFF.

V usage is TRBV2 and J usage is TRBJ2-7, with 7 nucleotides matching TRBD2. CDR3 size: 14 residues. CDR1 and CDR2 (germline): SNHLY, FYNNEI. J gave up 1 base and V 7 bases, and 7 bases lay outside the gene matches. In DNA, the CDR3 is TGTGCCAGCAAAGTGGACGGGAGGTCCTACGAGCAGTACTTC. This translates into CASKVDGRSYEQYF.

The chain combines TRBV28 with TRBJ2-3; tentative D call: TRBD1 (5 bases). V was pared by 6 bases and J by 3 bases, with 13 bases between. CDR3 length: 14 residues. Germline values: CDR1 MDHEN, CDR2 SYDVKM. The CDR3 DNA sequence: TGTGCCAGCAGCCGGATATCAGGGACAGATACGCAGTATTTT. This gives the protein CASSRISGTDTQYF.

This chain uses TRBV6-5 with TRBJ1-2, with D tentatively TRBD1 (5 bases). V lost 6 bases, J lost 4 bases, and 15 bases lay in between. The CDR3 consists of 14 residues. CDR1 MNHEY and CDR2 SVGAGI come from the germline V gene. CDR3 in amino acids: CASRTEPNVYGYTF. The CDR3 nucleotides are TGTGCCAGCAGGACAGAGCCCAACGTCTATGGCTACACCTTC.

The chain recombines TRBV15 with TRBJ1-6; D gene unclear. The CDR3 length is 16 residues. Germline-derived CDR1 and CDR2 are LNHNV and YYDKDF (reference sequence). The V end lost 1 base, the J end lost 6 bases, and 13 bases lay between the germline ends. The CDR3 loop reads CATSRARGSSNSPLHF. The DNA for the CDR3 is TGTGCCACCAGCAGAGCCCGCGGGTCTTCTAATTCACCCCTCCACTTT.